The subject of this entry is one T cell receptor beta chain. The sample belongs to a study of cytomegalovirus exposure and HLA in healthy donors. Trimming took 10 bases from V and 2 from J, leaving 14 bases between them. This CDR3 is 13 amino acids long. The germline V gene has CDR1 ENHRY and CDR2 SYGVKD. PCR primers comprised 60 Vbeta and 13 Jbeta primers. Some clones are missing from TCRdb's copy, which holds only in-frame ones; the method was immunoSEQ multiplex PCR. The sample records 100,000 to 150,000 clones, roughly 80% being singletons. The clonotype comes from a man aged 30 to 39 in good health and CMV-seronegative. The sample comprised PBMCs. This chain links TRBV10-3 with TRBJ2-5, with a weak D call TRBD2 (6 bases). CDR3 sequence (DNA): TGTGCCAGCCACCGGGACTTACAAGAGACCCAGTACTTC. Its translation is CASHRDLQETQYF.